The 23 T cell receptor beta chains reported below all come from one sample, sequenced in a study of tumor-infiltrating lymphocytes in primary liver carcinoma. The source material, 20-30 mg of unsorted bulk tissue, was used to co-extract RNA and DNA. TCR beta cDNA was made from 500 ng total RNA with a constant-region primer. Investigators got TCR beta libraries out of three nested multiplex PCR rounds, done with slightly modified ARM-PCR. Primers for the first two PCR rounds were TRBV1-TRBV30 forward primers and a C-beta reverse primer (roughly 10 cycles per round). TCRdb itself ran the multiplex PCR reads through MiXCR, one entry per CDR3 protein. The sample has roughly 32,000 distinct CDR3 sequences, 60% to 80% seen once; the top ten hold roughly 29%. The sequenced material came from liver tumor tissue from sampling region 3. Described subset: tumor region T3, left-lateral pole. All receptors derive from a woman between 25 and 40 years old with primary liver carcinoma and hepatitis B virus infection.

As to this clonotype: The junction does not match germline at one end; this may be a read error. The CDR3: CASSQDAGSSYDEQFF. The CDR3 bases are TGTGCCAGCAGTCAAGATGCGGGAAGCTCCTACGATGAGCAGTTCTTC. This rearrangement joins TRBV4-3 to TRBJ2-1; the D gene is possibly TRBD2 (6 bases). The CDR3 runs to 16 residues. Germline values: CDR1 LGHNA, CDR2 YSLEER.

This clonotype turned up a few times. It may be a read error: a sequence one base away is much more abundant. The rearrangement links TRBV11-2 to TRBJ2-1; D possibly corresponds to TRBD2 (5 bases). The germline V gene has CDR1 SGHAT and CDR2 FQNNGV. The CDR3 has 15 residues. With 0 bases removed from V and 12 bases from J, the gap between germline ends came to 18 bases. DNA of the CDR3: TGTGCCAGCAGCTTAGAGGGTGGGGAGAACAATTGGCAGTTCTTC. The encoded protein is CASSLEGGENNWQFF.

This clonotype is a singleton in its sample. Because the CDR3 is missing its conserved closing phenylalanine or tryptophan, this is likely a read error. This CDR3 is CASTNWAVSKNIQYL. DNA of the CDR3: TGTGCCAGCACCAATTGGGCGGTATCCAAAAACATTCAGTACCTC. The rearrangement links TRBV11-2 to TRBJ2-4; D gene uncertain. This CDR3 has 15 residues. Germline CDR1 SGHAT, CDR2 FQNNGV. V shed 7 bases and J shed 2 bases, with 15 bases lying between them.

Regarding this clonotype: The conserved phenylalanine or tryptophan is not found at the CDR3 terminus, so this likely reflects a read error. The chain has TRBV11-2 and TRBJ1-1, with D possibly matching TRBD1 (6 bases). CDR1 is SGHAT, CDR2 FQNNGV, per germline. This CDR3 comprises 11 residues. DNA for the CDR3: TGTGTCAACAGCCCCGGGACAGAAGCTTTCTCT. It is translated as CVNSPGTEAFS.

Points on this clonotype: The junction differs from germline at one of its ends, possibly a read error. This chain joins TRBV4-1 and TRBJ2-5, with a weak D call TRBD2 (5 bases). The germline V gene encodes CDR1 MGHRA and CDR2 YSYEKL. The CDR3 is 15 residues long. In DNA form, the CDR3 reads TGCGCCGGCAGCCAAGGTTCAAGCGGCCAAGAGACCCTGTACTTC. Amino acids: CAGSQGSSGQETLYF.

In the case of this clonotype: Because the CDR3 is missing its conserved closing phenylalanine or tryptophan, this is likely a read error. V gene TRBV11-2 combines with J gene TRBJ2-3; 9 bases line up with TRBD2. V was pared by 3 bases and J by 1 base, with 2 bases of the junction left unmatched. Germline V gene sequence: CDR1 SGHAT, CDR2 FQNNGV. This CDR3 comprises 15 residues. The CDR3, as DNA: TGTGCCAGCAGCTTGCGGGAGGGGGGCACAGATACGCAGTATTAT. Its translation: CASSLREGGTDTQYY.

The chain couples TRBV5-1 to TRBJ2-3, with a weak D call TRBD1 (6 bases). Germline V CDR1 and CDR2: SGHRS, YFSETQ. V was pared by 4 bases and J by 4 bases, with 19 bases between. This CDR3 spans 16 amino acids. The CDR3 DNA reads as TGCGCCAGCAGCCCAGGAACAGGGACCAATTCAGATACGCAGTATTTT. As protein: CASSPGTGTNSDTQYF.

On this clonotype itself: It is likely a read error, because the conserved phenylalanine at the end of the CDR3 is missing. The rearrangement uses TRBV11-2 and TRBJ2-7; the match to TRBD1 covers 7 bases. The V and J ends lost 1 base and 0 bases, in that order; junction bases with no gene match: 3. This CDR3 is built from 15 residues. The germline V gene encodes CDR1 SGHAT and CDR2 FQNNGV. As DNA, the CDR3 is TGTGCCAGCAGCTTAGTGGGACAGCCCTCCTACGAGCAGTACTTA. This codes for CASSLVGQPSYEQYL.

This clonotype showed up just once. At one of its ends the junction is not consistent with the germline gene, which may arise from a read error. The chain couples TRBV7-2 to TRBJ1-1; weak D call: TRBD1 (6 bases). Germline CDR1 is SGHTA and CDR2 is FQGNSA. This CDR3 has 18 residues. CDR3 sequence (DNA): TGTGCCAGCAGCCCTCGACTGAGGGGGATGTGCATGAACACTGAAGCTTCCTTT. This gives the protein CASSPRLRGMCMNTEASF.

Remarks on this clonotype: One end of the junction does not line up with germline, which may come from a read error. The V and J genes are TRBV6-5 and TRBJ1-6; the D is unclear. CDR3 length: 16 residues. Germline-derived CDR1 and CDR2 are MNHEY and SVGAGI. CDR3 sequence: CACSKQSAIYNSPLHF. For the CDR3, the DNA is TGTGCCTGCAGTAAACAGTCTGCCATATATAATTCACCCCTCCACTTT.

This clonotype was observed once. One junction end does not reproduce the germline sequence, and a read error may be involved. J is TRBJ2-2 and V is TRBV6-1; 9 bases line up with TRBD2. This CDR3 spans 17 amino acids. Germline V gives CDR1 MNHNS, CDR2 SASEGT. The CDR3 bases are TGTGCCAGCGCCCCAGGGGTAGCGGGAGCAGGTACCGGGGAACTGTTTTTT. It specifies CASAPGVAGAGTGELFF.

V is TRBV6-5 and J is TRBJ2-7; D remains ambiguous. Per the germline V gene, CDR1 is MNHEY and CDR2 is SVGAGI. Trimming shortened V by 6 bases and J by 3 bases, and 18 bases separated the two germline ends. This CDR3 has 15 residues. Here the CDR3 reads CASSAAARRYYEQYF. CDR3 DNA: TGTGCCAGCAGCGCGGCGGCGAGAAGGTACTACGAGCAGTACTTC.

This clonotype showed up just once. This likely comes from a read error, as the CDR3 has no conserved phenylalanine or tryptophan at its end. The J gene is TRBJ2-5, the V gene TRBV12-3 or TRBV12-4, with D possibly matching TRBD2 (5 bases). This CDR3 comprises 14 residues. The CDR3 protein is CASSYPDSQETQYS. The CDR3 DNA sequence: TGTGCCAGTAGTTACCCGGACTCCCAAGAGACCCAGTACTCA.

This clonotype occurred many times. The V call is TRBV11-3, the J call TRBJ2-7, with D possibly being TRBD2 (6 bases). Trimming shortened V by 2 bases and J by 4 bases, and 12 bases separated the two germline ends. The CDR3 totals 14 residues. The germline V gene encodes CDR1 SGHNT and CDR2 YENEEA. For the CDR3, the DNA is TGTGCCAGCAGCTTAAGCGGGCGGGAATACGAGCAGTACTTC. This encodes CASSLSGREYEQYF.

This clonotype has just a few counts. This chain connects TRBV4-1 to TRBJ2-1; possibly TRBD2 for D (6 bases). V lost 0 bases and J 13 bases, leaving 22 bases between the germline ends. The CDR3 totals 16 residues. Germline V lookup: CDR1 MGHRA, CDR2 YSYEKL. The CDR3 coding sequence is TGCGCCAGCAGCCAAGATCTCGCGCTGGAGGGCCGGAACCAGTTCTTC. Its protein is CASSQDLALEGRNQFF.

In regard to this clonotype: Likely a read error: the CDR3 ends without its conserved phenylalanine or tryptophan. The rearrangement links TRBV11-2 to TRBJ1-1; 7 nucleotides line up with TRBD1. CDR3 length equals 14 residues. Germline CDR1 SGHAT, CDR2 FQNNGV. The CDR3 sequence: CASRYAGGRAVAFI. Here the CDR3 DNA reads TGTGCTAGCAGATATGCAGGGGGGAGGGCTGTAGCTTTCATT.

This clonotype was observed a handful of times. No conserved phenylalanine or tryptophan ends this CDR3, so it is likely a read error. The rearrangement joins TRBV6-5 to TRBJ1-4; D may be TRBD1 (6 bases). This CDR3 has 15 residues. The germline gives CDR1 MNHEY, CDR2 SVGAGI. The CDR3 sequence is CASSYGGATDEKLFL. The CDR3 nucleotides read TGTGCCAGCAGTTACGGGGGGGCAACTGATGAAAAACTGTTTCTT.

This clonotype was observed at least ten times. This chain joins TRBV28 and TRBJ2-7; D might be TRBD2 (5 bases). Germline V gives CDR1 MDHEN, CDR2 SYDVKM. This CDR3 has 15 residues. V was pared by 6 bases and J by 6 bases, with 21 bases between. The CDR3 loop reads CASSPPGNRNGEQYF. The CDR3 DNA sequence: TGTGCCAGCAGCCCTCCCGGGAACAGAAACGGCGAGCAGTACTTC.

This clonotype was recorded many times. V and J are TRBV11-2 and TRBJ1-5, with D unresolved. This CDR3 has 12 residues. The V and J ends lost 4 bases and 7 bases respectively, with 8 bases between them. The germline V gene has CDR1 SGHAT and CDR2 FQNNGV. The CDR3 loop is CASSSYSQPQHF. CDR3 in DNA: TGTGCCAGCAGCTCATATAGCCAGCCCCAGCATTTT.

This clonotype came up many times. The rearrangement links TRBV13 to TRBJ2-1, with 11 bases that match TRBD2. The germline CDR1 and CDR2 sequences are PRHDT and FYEKMQ (reference sequence). The length of the CDR3 is 16 residues. V shed 0 bases and J 2 bases; nucleotides not matched to a gene: 0. As DNA, the CDR3 is TGTGCCAGCAGCTTAGGGACTAGCGGGGCCTACAATGAGCAGTTCTTC. This gives the protein CASSLGTSGAYNEQFF.

This clonotype was recorded a few times. At one boundary the junction diverges from the germline segment, which might be a read error. The V and J genes are TRBV6-1 and TRBJ2-3, with TRBD1 matching over 9 bases. This CDR3 is built from 14 residues. Germline CDR1 is MNHNS and CDR2 is SASEGT. This CDR3 is CASMLQGATDTQYF. The CDR3 nucleotides are TGTGCCAGCATGTTACAGGGGGCCACAGATACACAGTATTTT.

This clonotype showed up many times. This chain connects TRBV24-1 to TRBJ2-1; possible D gene TRBD1, 5 bases. CDR3 length: 13 residues. V lost 7 bases to trimming and J lost 1 base, with 7 bases between them. The germline gives CDR1 KGHDR, CDR2 SFDVKD. CDR3 DNA: TGTGCCACCAGGGACACTTCCTACAATGAGCAGTTCTTC. It translates to CATRDTSYNEQFF.

Only one count was recorded for this clonotype. A junction end diverges from the germline sequence, so it may reflect a read error. The rearrangement uses TRBV30 and TRBJ2-1; the D gene is possibly TRBD1 (6 bases). The length of the CDR3 is 14 residues. Germline values: CDR1 GTSNPN, CDR2 SVGIG (reference sequence). The DNA of the CDR3 is TGTGCCTGGACCCAGGGGTCCTTTTACAATGAACAGTTCTTT. Its protein is CAWTQGSFYNEQFF.